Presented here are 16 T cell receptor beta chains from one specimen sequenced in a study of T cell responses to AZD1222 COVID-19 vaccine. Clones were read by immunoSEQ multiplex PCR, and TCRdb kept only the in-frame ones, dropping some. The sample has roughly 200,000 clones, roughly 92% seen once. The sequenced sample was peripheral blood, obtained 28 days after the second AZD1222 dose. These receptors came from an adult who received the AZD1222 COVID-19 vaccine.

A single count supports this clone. CDR3 amino acids: CASSPGPGEQYF. CDR3 coding DNA: TGTGCCAGCTCACCGGGCCCGGGGGAGCAGTACTTC. The chain joins TRBV18 to TRBJ2-7; D perhaps matches TRBD2 (5 bases). The CDR3 has 12 amino acids. Germline CDR1 reads KGHSH; CDR2 reads LQKENI. Trimming cost V 3 bases and J 7 bases, with 10 bases left between them.

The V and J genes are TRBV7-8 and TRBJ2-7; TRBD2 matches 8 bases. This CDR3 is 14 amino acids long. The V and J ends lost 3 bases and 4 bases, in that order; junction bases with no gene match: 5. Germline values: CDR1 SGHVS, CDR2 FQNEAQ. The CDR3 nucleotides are TGTGCCAGCAGCTTCCGGGGGGGCCGGTACGAGCAGTACTTC. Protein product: CASSFRGGRYEQYF.

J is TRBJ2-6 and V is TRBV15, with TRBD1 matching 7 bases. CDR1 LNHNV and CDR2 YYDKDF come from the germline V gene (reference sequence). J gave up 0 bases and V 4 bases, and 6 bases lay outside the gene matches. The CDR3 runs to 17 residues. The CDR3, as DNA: TGTGCCACCAGCAAAAACAGGGGCAGCTCTGGGGCCAACGTCCTGACTTTC. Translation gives CATSKNRGSSGANVLTF.

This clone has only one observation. CDR3 region: CASGLAYRGNTGELFF. The CDR3 DNA reads as TGTGCTAGTGGTTTGGCATACAGGGGGAACACCGGGGAGCTGTTTTTT. The chain has TRBV12-5 and TRBJ2-2; 7 nucleotides line up with TRBD1. Germline CDR1 LGHNT, CDR2 FRNRAP. This CDR3 contains 16 residues. Trimming removed 1 base from V and 1 base from J; junction bases left unmatched: 3.

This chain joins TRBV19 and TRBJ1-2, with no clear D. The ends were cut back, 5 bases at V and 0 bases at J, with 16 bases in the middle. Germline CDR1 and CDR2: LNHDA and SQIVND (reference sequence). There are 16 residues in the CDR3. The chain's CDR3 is CASSVEEWAANYGYTF. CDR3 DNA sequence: TGTGCCAGTAGTGTCGAAGAATGGGCGGCTAACTATGGCTACACCTTC.

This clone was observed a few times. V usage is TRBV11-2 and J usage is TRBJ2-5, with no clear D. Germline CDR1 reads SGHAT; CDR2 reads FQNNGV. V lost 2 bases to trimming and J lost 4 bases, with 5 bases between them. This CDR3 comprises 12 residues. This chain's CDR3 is CASSLIAETQYF. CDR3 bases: TGTGCCAGCAGCTTAATAGCAGAGACCCAGTACTTC.

In DNA form, the CDR3 reads TGTGCCAGCAGTTTATATGGGGGAGGCAATCAGCCCCAGCATTTT. Protein: CASSLYGGGNQPQHF. This sequence joins TRBV27 and TRBJ1-5, with D possibly TRBD1 on 5 matching bases. The CDR3 length is 15 residues. The germline V gene encodes CDR1 MNHEY and CDR2 SMNVEV (reference sequence). With 1 base removed from V and 2 bases from J, the gap between germline ends came to 9 bases.

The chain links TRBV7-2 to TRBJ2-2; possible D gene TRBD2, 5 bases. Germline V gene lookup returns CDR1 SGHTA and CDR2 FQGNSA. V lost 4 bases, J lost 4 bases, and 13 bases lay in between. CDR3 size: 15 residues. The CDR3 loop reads CASSSGSAATGELFF. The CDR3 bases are TGTGCCAGCAGCTCGGGAAGCGCGGCCACCGGGGAGCTGTTTTTT.

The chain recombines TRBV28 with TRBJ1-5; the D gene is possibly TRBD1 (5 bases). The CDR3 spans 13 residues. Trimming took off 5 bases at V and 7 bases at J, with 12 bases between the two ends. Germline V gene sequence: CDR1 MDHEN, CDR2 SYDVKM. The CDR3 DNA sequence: TGTGCCAGCAGTGCAGGGAGCGGGCAGCCCCAGCATTTT. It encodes CASSAGSGQPQHF. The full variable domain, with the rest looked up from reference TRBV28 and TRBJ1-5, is DVKVTQSSRYLVKRTGEKVFLECVQDMDHENMFWYRQDPGLGLRLIYFSYDVKMKEKGDIPEGYSVSREKKERFSLILESASTNQTSMYLCASSAGSGQPQHFGDGTRLSIL.

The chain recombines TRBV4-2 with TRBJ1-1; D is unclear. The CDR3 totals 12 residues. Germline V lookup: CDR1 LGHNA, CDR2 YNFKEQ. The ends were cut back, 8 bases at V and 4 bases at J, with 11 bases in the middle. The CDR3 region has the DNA TGTGCCAGCGGACTGGGCGGCACTGAAGCTTTCTTT. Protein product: CASGLGGTEAFF.

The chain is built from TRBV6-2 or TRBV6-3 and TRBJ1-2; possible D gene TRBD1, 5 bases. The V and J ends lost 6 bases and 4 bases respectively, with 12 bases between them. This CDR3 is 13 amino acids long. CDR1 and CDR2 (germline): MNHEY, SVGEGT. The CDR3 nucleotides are TGTGCCAGCAGCTCACAGAGGGGCTATGGCTACACCTTC. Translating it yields CASSSQRGYGYTF.

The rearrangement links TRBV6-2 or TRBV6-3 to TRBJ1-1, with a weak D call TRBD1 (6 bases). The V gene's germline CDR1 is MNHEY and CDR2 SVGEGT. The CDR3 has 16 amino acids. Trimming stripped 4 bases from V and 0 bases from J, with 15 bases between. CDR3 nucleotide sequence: TGTGCCAGCAGTTTCTTACAGGGCGTTTTGAACACTGAAGCTTTCTTT. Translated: CASSFLQGVLNTEAFF.

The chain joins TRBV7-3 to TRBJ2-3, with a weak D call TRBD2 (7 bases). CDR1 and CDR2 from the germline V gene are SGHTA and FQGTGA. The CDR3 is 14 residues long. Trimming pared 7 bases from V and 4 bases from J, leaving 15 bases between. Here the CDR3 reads CASNSGGNADTQYF. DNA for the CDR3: TGTGCCAGCAACTCGGGGGGCAATGCAGATACGCAGTATTTT.

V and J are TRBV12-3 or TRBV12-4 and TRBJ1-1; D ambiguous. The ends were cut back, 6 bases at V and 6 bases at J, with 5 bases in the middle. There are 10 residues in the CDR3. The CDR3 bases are TGTGCCAGCAGCGGTCCTGAAGCTTTCTTT. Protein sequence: CASSGPEAFF.

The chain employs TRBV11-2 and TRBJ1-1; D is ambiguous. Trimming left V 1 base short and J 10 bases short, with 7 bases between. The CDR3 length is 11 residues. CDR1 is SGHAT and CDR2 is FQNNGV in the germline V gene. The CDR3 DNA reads TGTGCCAGCAGCTTAGGGAACGGAGCTTTCTTT. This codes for CASSLGNGAFF.

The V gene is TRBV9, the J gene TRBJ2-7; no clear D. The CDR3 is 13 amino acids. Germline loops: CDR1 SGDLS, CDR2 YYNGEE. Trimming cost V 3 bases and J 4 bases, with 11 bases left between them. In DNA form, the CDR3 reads TGTGCCAGCAGCGGGGTCCCTGGGTACGAGCAGTACTTC. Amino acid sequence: CASSGVPGYEQYF.